These 26 T cell receptor beta chains originate from one sample sequenced in a study of CD8+CD57+ T cells in acquired aplastic anemia. Sequencing was done on patients that had shown CD8+CD57+ cell expansion by flow cytometry. The use of genomic DNA as template underpinned the TCR beta VDJ and CDR3 profiling. Via MiXCR, TCRdb re-called the reads, giving one row per CDR3 protein. Of about 180,000 distinct CDR3 sequences in the sample, approximately 48% are singletons; the top ten hold 10% to 15%. Sequencing was done on a sample of sorted CD4+, CD8+, or CD8+CD57+ T cells (not recorded which) from PBMCs. The receptors were gathered from a human donor with aplastic anemia.

This clonotype has a count of ten or more. V is TRBV11-2 and J is TRBJ1-1; D uncertain. Trimming pared 1 base from V and 0 bases from J, leaving 18 bases between. CDR1 is SGHAT and CDR2 is FQNNGV in the germline V gene. The length of the CDR3 is 18 residues. The CDR3 reads CASSLGTRNRGMNTEAFF. DNA for the CDR3: TGTGCCAGCAGCTTAGGAACTCGTAACAGAGGAATGAACACTGAAGCTTTCTTT.

This clonotype has more than one count but fewer than ten. The genes are TRBV6-1 and TRBJ2-5; 9 bases align to TRBD2. Per the germline V gene, CDR1 is MNHNS and CDR2 is SASEGT. The junction had 10 bases not matched to a gene; V was cut back by 6 bases and J by 2 bases. This CDR3 contains 16 residues. As DNA, the CDR3 is TGTGCCAGCAGCTCCCAGCGGGGGGCCCGGCAAGAGACCCAGTACTTC. This gives the protein CASSSQRGARQETQYF.

Of note for this clonotype: Given a much more abundant clone one base away, this may be a read error. This chain links TRBV6-1 with TRBJ1-6, with D possibly being TRBD1 (5 bases). Germline CDR1 MNHNS, CDR2 SASEGT. The CDR3 is 13 amino acids. CDR3 amino acids: CASIGTNNSPPHF. The CDR3 DNA reads TGTGCCAGCATCGGGACTAATAATTCACCCCCCCACTTT.

The chain employs TRBV19 and TRBJ2-7; TRBD1 agrees at 8 bases. Germline-derived CDR1 and CDR2 are LNHDA and SQIVND (reference sequence). The V gene end was trimmed by 5 bases and the J gene end by 7 bases; junction bases not matched to a gene: 13. The CDR3 contains 15 residues. The CDR3 protein is CASSRESTGGSEQYF. The CDR3 DNA is TGTGCCAGTAGTCGGGAAAGTACAGGGGGTAGTGAGCAGTACTTC.

J is TRBJ2-3 and V is TRBV11-1; unclear D gene. Germline CDR1 reads SGHAT; CDR2 reads FQDESV (reference sequence). The V and J ends lost 1 base and 1 base respectively, with 9 bases between them. This CDR3 spans 15 amino acids. CDR3 protein: CASSLGVVGTDTQYF. The DNA of the CDR3 is TGTGCCAGCAGCTTAGGAGTGGTAGGCACAGATACGCAGTATTTT. The full variable domain, in which reference TRBV11-1 and TRBJ2-3 provide the parts outside the CDR3, is EAEVAQSPRYKITEKSQAVAFWCDPISGHATLYWYRQILGQGPELLVQFQDESVVDDSQLPKDRFSAERLKGVDSTLKIQPAELGDSAMYLCASSLGVVGTDTQYFGPGTRLTVL.

This clonotype was detected ten times or more. This chain connects TRBV7-8 to TRBJ2-2; D remains unclear. This CDR3 has 13 amino acids. Germline values: CDR1 SGHVS, CDR2 FQNEAQ. Trimming left V 5 bases short and J 3 bases short, with 7 bases between. The CDR3 DNA reads TGTGCCAGCAGCCTAACGCACACCGGGGAGCTGTTTTTT. Protein sequence: CASSLTHTGELFF.

The chain carries TRBV5-6 and TRBJ1-1; D is possibly TRBD1 (5 bases). There are 17 residues in the CDR3. CDR1 is SGHDT, CDR2 YYEEEE, per germline. With 0 bases removed from V and 0 bases from J, the gap between germline ends came to 15 bases. This chain's CDR3 is CASSLAWGEVVNTEAFF. The DNA for the CDR3 is TGTGCCAGCAGCTTGGCCTGGGGGGAGGTTGTGAACACTGAAGCTTTCTTT.

With respect to this clonotype: Mismatch with germline at one junction end may stem from a read error. The V gene is TRBV7-9, the J gene TRBJ1-6, with 8 bases aligning to TRBD1. Germline V gene lookup returns CDR1 SEHNR and CDR2 FQNEAQ (reference sequence). The CDR3 loop spans 14 amino acids. The CDR3 nucleotides are TGTGCCAGCGGTCCGGGACAGGTTAATTCAGCCCTCCACTTT. Amino acids: CASGPGQVNSALHF.

The gene calls are TRBV24-1 and TRBJ2-1; either TRBD1 or TRBD2 may supply D (5 bases each). Germline V gene sequence: CDR1 KGHDR, CDR2 SFDVKD. The CDR3 sequence is 14 residues long. V lost 3 bases to trimming and J lost 6 bases, with 11 bases between them. The CDR3 loop reads CATSDGSGPNEQFF. CDR3 DNA: TGTGCCACCAGTGATGGGTCGGGGCCCAATGAGCAGTTCTTC.

This clonotype was seen only once. The chain joins TRBV12-3 or TRBV12-4 to TRBJ2-5; D uncertain. With 4 bases removed from V and 5 bases from J, the gap between germline ends came to 5 bases. This CDR3 comprises 11 residues. The CDR3: CASSYRETQYF. The CDR3 region has the DNA TGTGCCAGCAGTTATCGGGAGACCCAGTACTTC.

This clonotype was counted at least ten times. The chain uses TRBV7-3 and TRBJ2-1, with D perhaps assigned TRBD1 or TRBD2 (5 bases each). CDR1 is SGHTA and CDR2 is FQGTGA in the germline V gene. Trimming took 5 bases from V and 7 from J, leaving 15 bases between them. This CDR3 spans 14 amino acids. CDR3 residues: CASSLGPSENEQFF. The CDR3 DNA is TGTGCCAGCAGCCTGGGACCCTCGGAGAATGAGCAGTTCTTC.

The table lists this clonotype with many counts. The rearrangement uses TRBV4-2 and TRBJ1-4, with D uncertain. The CDR3 spans 16 residues. V was clipped by 2 bases and J by 0 bases, with 10 bases between them. Looked up from germline, CDR1 is LGHNA and CDR2 is YNFKEQ. The CDR3 is CASSQSVWATNEKLFF. The CDR3 DNA reads TGTGCCAGCAGCCAAAGTGTATGGGCAACTAATGAAAAACTGTTTTTT.

In its sample, this clonotype was seen many times. The V and J genes are TRBV7-9 and TRBJ2-3; D is undetermined. V lost 1 base to trimming and J lost 0 bases, with 5 bases between them. The CDR3 sequence is 14 residues long. The germline V gene has CDR1 SEHNR and CDR2 FQNEAQ (reference sequence). CDR3 residues: CASSLDGSTDTQYF. The CDR3, as DNA: TGTGCCAGCAGCTTAGACGGCAGCACAGATACGCAGTATTTT.

This clonotype was picked up many times. The chain couples TRBV3-1 to TRBJ2-7; TRBD2 is a possible D gene (5 bases). Germline loops: CDR1 LGHDT, CDR2 YNNKEL (reference sequence). The V gene lost 3 bases and the J gene lost 2 bases, with 11 bases spanning the gap. The CDR3 consists of 14 residues. The DNA of the CDR3 is TGTGCCAGCAGCCAGAAACTAGGTCCCTACGAGCAGTACTTC. This codes for CASSQKLGPYEQYF.

A few counts support this clonotype. The genes are TRBV20-1 and TRBJ1-1, with 7 bases fitting TRBD1. Germline assignment: CDR1 DFQATT and CDR2 SNEGSKA (reference sequence). Trimming at V came to 5 bases and at J to 1 base, leaving 4 bases not matched to a gene. The length of the CDR3 is 13 residues. CDR3 sequence reads: CSALDRKNTEAFF. The CDR3 coding sequence is TGCAGTGCTTTGGACAGGAAGAACACTGAAGCTTTCTTT.

In this sample, this clonotype turned up many times. The chain carries TRBV7-2 and TRBJ2-1; D is unclear. Germline assignment: CDR1 SGHTA and CDR2 FQGNSA. V lost 1 base and J 6 bases, leaving 4 bases between the germline ends. The CDR3 has 12 amino acids. CDR3 sequence: CASSLVGNEQFF. The CDR3 DNA reads TGTGCCAGCAGCTTAGTGGGCAATGAGCAGTTCTTC.

The chain links TRBV7-9 to TRBJ1-4; D is uncertain. Germline CDR1 and CDR2: SEHNR and FQNEAQ (reference sequence). V dropped 5 bases and J dropped 8 bases, with 12 bases sitting between them. The CDR3 totals 13 residues. The CDR3 DNA sequence: TGTGCCAGCAGCCCGGCGGGAGGGGAAAAACTGTTTTTT. This sequence encodes CASSPAGGEKLFF.

V and J are TRBV15 and TRBJ2-1, with D perhaps TRBD2 (6 bases). The CDR3 has 16 amino acids. Per germline, CDR1 LNHNV and CDR2 YYDKDF (reference sequence). The V and J ends lost 0 bases and 0 bases respectively, with 9 bases between them. The DNA for the CDR3 is TGTGCCACCAGCAGAGAAGACGGGAGCTCCTACAATGAGCAGTTCTTC. Translated: CATSREDGSSYNEQFF.

This clonotype has just a few counts. The gene calls are TRBV7-9 and TRBJ1-2, with no clear D. This CDR3 region has 13 residues. Deletions cut 6 bases from V and 2 bases from J, with 10 bases between. CDR1 and CDR2 (germline): SEHNR, FQNEAQ (reference sequence). CDR3 amino acids: CASRSLSNYGYTF. CDR3 nucleotide sequence: TGTGCCAGCAGGTCTCTTTCCAACTATGGCTACACCTTC.

This clonotype was found many times. The chain has TRBV5-4 and TRBJ2-7; maybe TRBD2 (6 bases). The germline gives CDR1 SGHNT, CDR2 YYREEE (reference sequence). The CDR3 extends over 15 amino acids. V lost 1 base, J lost 1 base, and 12 bases lay in between. The CDR3 here is CASSLSGGESYEQYF. DNA of the CDR3: TGTGCCAGCAGCTTGTCAGGCGGGGAGTCCTACGAGCAGTACTTC. Full variable domain (remainder filled in from reference TRBV5-4 and TRBJ2-7): ETGVTQSPTHLIKTRGQQVTLRCSSQSGHNTVSWYQQALGQGPQFIFQYYREEENGRGNFPPRFSGLQFPNYSSELNVNALELDDSALYLCASSLSGGESYEQYFGPGTRLTVT.

This clonotype was seen ten or more times. The rearrangement links TRBV12-3 or TRBV12-4 to TRBJ2-3; D is unresolved. The V end was cut by 4 bases, the J end by 1 base, with 12 bases between. The CDR3 extends over 15 amino acids. In nucleotides, the CDR3 is TGTGCCAGCAGTTCCACCCAGCCTGGCACAGATACGCAGTATTTT. It codes for CASSSTQPGTDTQYF.

The CDR3 spells CASSDPLGTGGHNEQFF. The DNA of the CDR3 is TGTGCCAGTAGTGATCCGTTGGGGACAGGGGGACACAATGAGCAGTTCTTC. This chain joins TRBV19 and TRBJ2-1; 11 nucleotides match TRBD1. After removal of 5 bases from V and 5 bases from J, the junction contained 11 bases not matched to a gene. This CDR3 region has 17 residues. Per germline, CDR1 LNHDA and CDR2 SQIVND (reference sequence).

The genes are TRBV7-9 and TRBJ1-2; 7 bases fit TRBD1. V shed 3 bases, J shed 4 bases, and the junction held 5 bases outside the gene matches. The CDR3 covers 14 residues. Germline V gene data show CDR1 as SEHNR and CDR2 as FQNEAQ (reference sequence). CDR3 DNA: TGTGCCAGCAGCTTCAGACAGGGAGTCTATGGCTACACCTTC. Translating it yields CASSFRQGVYGYTF.

For this clonotype: This may stem from a read error, because a much larger clone lies one nucleotide away. The gene calls are TRBV7-2 and TRBJ2-7; D is uncertain. Trimming cost V 2 bases and J 9 bases, with 8 bases left between them. Germline values: CDR1 SGHTA, CDR2 FQGNSA. This CDR3 has 11 amino acids. Written as DNA, the CDR3 is TGTGCCAGCAGCTTAATTGACGGGCAGTACTTC. It is translated as CASSLIDGQYF. Looking up the rest from reference TRBV7-2 and TRBJ2-7 gives the full variable domain: GAGVSQSPSNKVTEKGKDVELRCDPISGHTALYWYRQSLGQGLEFLIYFQGNSAPDKSGLPSDRFSAERTGGSVSTLTIQRTQQEDSAVYLCASSLIDGQYFGPGTRLTVT.

This clonotype was picked up many times. The chain employs TRBV20-1 and TRBJ2-7; 7 bases are a match to TRBD2. Germline CDR1 reads DFQATT; CDR2 reads SNEGSKA (reference sequence). The CDR3 is made up of 15 amino acids. The ends lost 0 bases at V and 3 bases at J; junction bases unmatched: 8. The CDR3 bases are TGCAGTGCTAGAGATGGAGGGAGGGCAAACTACGAGCAGTACTTC. It encodes CSARDGGRANYEQYF.

This clonotype was observed many times. The chain is built from TRBV20-1 and TRBJ2-5; D might be TRBD2 (6 bases). The CDR3 spans 15 residues. V shed 3 bases and J shed 2 bases, with 16 bases lying between them. Germline V gene data show CDR1 as DFQATT and CDR2 as SNEGSKA (reference sequence). CDR3 protein: CSASDRDFGQETQYF. For the CDR3, the DNA is TGCAGTGCTAGCGACCGGGACTTCGGACAAGAGACCCAGTACTTC.